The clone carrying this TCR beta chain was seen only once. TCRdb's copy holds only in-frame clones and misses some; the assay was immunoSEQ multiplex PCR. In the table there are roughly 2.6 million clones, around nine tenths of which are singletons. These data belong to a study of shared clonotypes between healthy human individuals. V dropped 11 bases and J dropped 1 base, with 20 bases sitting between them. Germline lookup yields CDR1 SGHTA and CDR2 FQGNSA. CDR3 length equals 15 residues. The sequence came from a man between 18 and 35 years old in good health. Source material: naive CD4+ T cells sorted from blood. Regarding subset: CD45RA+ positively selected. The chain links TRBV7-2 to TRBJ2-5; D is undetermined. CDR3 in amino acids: CASSPQITTQETQYF. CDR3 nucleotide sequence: TGTGCCTCCTCCCCCCAAATTACTACCCAAGAGACCCAGTACTTC.